This is a list of T cell receptor beta chains from one sample in a study of blood T cell repertoires in COVID-19. Generated by immunoSEQ multiplex PCR, the TCRdb table keeps only in-frame clones and is missing some. Seen here are about 140,000 clones, 88% observed once, and the top ten hold approximately 1.8%. Sequenced material: peripheral blood. These receptors came from a man between 65 and 85 years old with acute or convalescent COVID-19. Both conserved end residues are part of each CDR3.

v_gene,CDR3aa
TRBV25-1,CASQPWLNEKLFF
TRBV29-1,CSAKGQGQETQYF
TRBV7-9,CASSLGTSGNNEQFF
TRBV28,CASSFSGTQETQYF
TRBV7-9,CASSYDMYGYTF
TRBV20-1,CSASIPGQNTEAFF
TRBV28,CASSLYLAGGNEQFF
TRBV30,CAWSEHRGRIGANVLTF
TRBV7-3,CASSSVASAYNEQFF
TRBV25-1,CASRQSDTLSEAFF
TRBV11-2,CASSLPGGRVNEQFF
TRBV19,CASSAATSDADTQYF
TRBV29-1,CSVGDRGQSPLHF
TRBV3-1/TRBV3-2,CASSPSGYEQYF
TRBV12-5,CASGLPPGQGASGYTF
TRBV5-1,CASSLSGQGGSGELFF
TRBV6-1,CASSERTGTRSGNTIYF
TRBV9,CASSVGQGQEKLFF
TRBV5-6,CASSSARTGGAGAFF
TRBV24-1,CATSDSGYRELFF
TRBV30,CAWSTGYSGNTIYF
TRBV5-1,CASSLQGSGANVLTF
TRBV3-1/TRBV3-2,CASSPGRGEQFF
TRBV9,CASSVAGNRPEAFF
TRBV30,CAWSVGTPNSPLHF